The rows below give T cell receptor beta chains drawn from one sample of a study of control samples from healthy donors and cancer patients. Assay: immunoSEQ multiplex PCR; the TCRdb copy retains only in-frame clones and omits some. The table includes roughly 180,000 clones, 93% detected once. The sequenced material came from blood. These receptors originate from a woman in her fifties or sixties in good health. CDR3s include the opening cysteine and the closing phenylalanine or tryptophan. D genes are given only for firm matches. For some rows the clone size is stated as once, few or many, or as a class when expanded; others skip it.

V gene	clone size	D gene	J gene	CDR3 protein	CDR3 DNA
TRBV27	NA	NA	TRBJ1-5	CASSLTGVGNQPQHF	TGTGCCAGCAGCTTGACAGGAGTAGGGAATCAGCCCCAGCATTTT
TRBV7-9	NA	TRBD1	TRBJ2-7	CASSHPKRTGGYEQYF	TGTGCCAGCAGCCACCCTAAAAGGACAGGGGGGTACGAGCAGTACTTC
TRBV10-2	NA	TRBD2	TRBJ2-2	CASSESSGGADGELFF	TGCGCCAGCAGTGAGTCGAGCGGGGGGGCCGACGGGGAGCTGTTTTTT
TRBV6-4	NA	NA	TRBJ1-5	CASKRGAWGNQPQHF	TGTGCCAGCAAAAGAGGAGCATGGGGCAATCAGCCCCAGCATTTT
TRBV7-9	NA	TRBD1	TRBJ2-7	CASSFALTGSSEQYF	TGTGCCAGCAGCTTCGCTTTGACAGGGAGTTCCGAGCAGTACTTC
TRBV7-8	NA	NA	TRBJ1-1	CASSKSGTEINTEAFF	TGTGCCAGCAGCAAATCCGGGACGGAGATTAACACTGAAGCTTTCTTT
TRBV6-6	NA	NA	TRBJ1-1	CASSQRTAEAFF	TGTGCCAGCAGTCAAAGGACAGCTGAAGCTTTCTTT
TRBV6-5	few	TRBD1	TRBJ1-5	CASSGTGHSNQPQHF	TGTGCCAGCAGCGGGACAGGGCATAGCAATCAGCCCCAGCATTTT
TRBV7-2	NA	NA	TRBJ2-2	CASSSRPGRNTGELFF	TGTGCCAGCAGCTCGAGACCGGGACGGAACACCGGGGAGCTGTTTTTT
TRBV19	NA	NA	TRBJ2-7	CASSIGGRGEGQYF	TGTGCCAGTAGTATCGGCGGCAGGGGGGAAGGGCAGTACTTC
TRBV5-5	NA	NA	TRBJ1-1	CASSLSDSLNTEAFF	TGTGCCAGCAGCTTATCAGACAGCTTGAACACTGAAGCTTTCTTT
TRBV9	few	NA	TRBJ1-1	CASTRGGTNTEAFF	TGTGCCAGCACCCGAGGGGGGACCAACACTGAAGCTTTCTTT
TRBV5-1	once	NA	TRBJ1-2	CASSSGPQPTYGYTF	TGCGCCAGCAGCTCGGGGCCCCAACCGACCTATGGCTACACCTTC
TRBV29-1	NA	NA	TRBJ2-5	CSVVPSAETQYF	TGCAGCGTTGTTCCCAGCGCGGAGACCCAGTACTTC
TRBV5-1	NA	NA	TRBJ1-1	CASSLVGTTEAFF	TGCGCCAGCAGCTTGGTAGGGACCACTGAAGCTTTCTTT
TRBV7-2	NA	NA	TRBJ1-1	CASSSKAGLLASSTEAFF	TGTGCCAGCAGCTCTAAGGCCGGTCTGTTGGCCAGTTCGACTGAAGCTTTCTTT
TRBV27	NA	NA	TRBJ1-2	CASSPFVVRGPTNYGYTF	TGTGCCAGCAGCCCCTTTGTCGTTAGGGGACCGACTAACTATGGCTACACCTTC
TRBV6-1	NA	NA	TRBJ1-2	CASSGDPGDLNYGYTF	TGTGCCAGCAGTGGTGATCCAGGGGACCTTAACTATGGCTACACCTTC
TRBV19	NA	NA	TRBJ1-1	CASSVAANTEAFF	TGTGCCAGTAGTGTGGCAGCGAACACTGAAGCTTTCTTT
TRBV30	NA	TRBD1	TRBJ1-3	CAWTLRTGNSGNTIYF	TGTGCCTGGACCCTCCGGACAGGGAACTCTGGAAACACCATATATTTT
TRBV12-5	NA	NA	TRBJ2-5	CASGLVRGNGGWETQYF	TGTGCTAGTGGTTTGGTTCGGGGGAATGGGGGCTGGGAGACCCAGTACTTC
TRBV5-5	NA	TRBD1	TRBJ1-2	CASSLSQGVQYGYTF	TGTGCCAGCAGCTTGAGCCAGGGGGTTCAATATGGCTACACCTTC
TRBV4-1	NA	NA	TRBJ2-3	CASSQEGFADTQYF	TGCGCCAGCAGCCAAGAAGGTTTCGCAGATACGCAGTATTTT
TRBV14	NA	NA	TRBJ1-5	CASSSHPELPQHF	TGTGCCAGCAGCTCCCACCCCGAATTGCCCCAGCATTTT
TRBV27	NA	NA	TRBJ2-2	CASSQIRGTGELFF	TGTGCCAGCAGCCAGATCAGAGGCACCGGGGAGCTGTTTTTT
TRBV5-4	few	TRBD2	TRBJ2-3	CASSYAMSGGTFTDTQYF	TGTGCCAGCAGTTATGCGATGAGCGGGGGGACCTTCACGGATACGCAGTATTTT
TRBV2	NA	NA	TRBJ1-2	CASSEGPRGRNYGYTF	TGTGCCAGCAGTGAAGGTCCCAGGGGTCGAAACTATGGCTACACCTTC
TRBV4-1	once	TRBD2	TRBJ2-3	CASSRASGTTVRTDTQYF	TGCGCCAGCAGCCGCGCGTCAGGGACTACGGTTAGGACAGATACGCAGTATTTT
TRBV7-9	NA	TRBD2	TRBJ2-3	CASSLVGTSGPPQYF	TGTGCCAGCAGCTTAGTCGGGACTAGCGGGCCCCCGCAGTATTTT
TRBV4-2	NA	NA	TRBJ1-1	CASSQVGGRTVEAFF	TGTGCCAGCAGCCAAGTGGGAGGGAGGACGGTGGAAGCTTTCTTT
TRBV19	NA	NA	TRBJ1-5	CASRKTTGPNQPQHF	TGTGCCAGTAGAAAAACGACAGGCCCCAATCAGCCCCAGCATTTT
TRBV18	NA	TRBD1	TRBJ2-1	CASSPRTGVDSYNEQFF	TGTGCCAGCTCACCGAGGACAGGGGTCGACTCCTACAATGAGCAGTTCTTC